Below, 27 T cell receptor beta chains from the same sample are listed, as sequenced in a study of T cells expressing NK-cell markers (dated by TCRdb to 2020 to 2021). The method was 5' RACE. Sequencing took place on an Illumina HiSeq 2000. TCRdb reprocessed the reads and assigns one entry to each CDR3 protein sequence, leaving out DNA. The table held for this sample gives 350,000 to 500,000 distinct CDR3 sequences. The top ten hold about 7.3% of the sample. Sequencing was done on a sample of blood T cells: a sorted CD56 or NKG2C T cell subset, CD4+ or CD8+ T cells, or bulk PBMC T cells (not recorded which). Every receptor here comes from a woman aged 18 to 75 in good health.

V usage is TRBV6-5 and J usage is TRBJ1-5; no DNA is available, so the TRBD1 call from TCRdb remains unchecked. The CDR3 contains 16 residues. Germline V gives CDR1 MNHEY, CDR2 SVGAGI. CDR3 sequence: CASSYYGTGVYQPQHF.

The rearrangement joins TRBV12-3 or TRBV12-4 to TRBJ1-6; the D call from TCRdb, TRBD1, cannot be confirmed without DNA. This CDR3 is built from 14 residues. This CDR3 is CASSLFRENSPLHF.

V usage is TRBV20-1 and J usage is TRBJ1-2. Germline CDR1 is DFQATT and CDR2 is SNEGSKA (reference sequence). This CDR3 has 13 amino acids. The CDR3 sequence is CSARRPDGYGYTF.

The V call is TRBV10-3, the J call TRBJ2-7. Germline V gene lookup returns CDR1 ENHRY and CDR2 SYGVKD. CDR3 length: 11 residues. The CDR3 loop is CAITDSYEQYF.

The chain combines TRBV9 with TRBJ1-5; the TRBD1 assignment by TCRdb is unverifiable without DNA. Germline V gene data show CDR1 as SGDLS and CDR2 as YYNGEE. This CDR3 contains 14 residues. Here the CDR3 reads CASSGQSTHQPQHF.

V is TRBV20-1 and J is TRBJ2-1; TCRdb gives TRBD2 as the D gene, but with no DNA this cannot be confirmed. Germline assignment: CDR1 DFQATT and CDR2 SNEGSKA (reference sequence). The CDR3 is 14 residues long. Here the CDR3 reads CSARDLERAYEQFF.

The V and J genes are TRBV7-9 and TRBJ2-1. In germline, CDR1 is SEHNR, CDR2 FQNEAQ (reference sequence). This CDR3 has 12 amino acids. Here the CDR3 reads CASSRTRNEQFF.

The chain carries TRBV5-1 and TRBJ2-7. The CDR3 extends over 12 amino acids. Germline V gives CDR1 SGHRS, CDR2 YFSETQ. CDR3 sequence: CASSLGQGEQYF.

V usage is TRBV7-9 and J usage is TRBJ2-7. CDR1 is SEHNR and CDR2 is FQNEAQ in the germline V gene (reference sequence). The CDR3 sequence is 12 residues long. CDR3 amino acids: CASSLRTDEQYF.

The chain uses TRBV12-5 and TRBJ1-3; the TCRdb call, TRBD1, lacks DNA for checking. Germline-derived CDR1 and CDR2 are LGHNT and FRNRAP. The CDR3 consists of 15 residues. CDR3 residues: CASAPGGSSGNTIYF. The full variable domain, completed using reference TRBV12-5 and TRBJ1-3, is DARVTQTPRHKVTEMGQEVTMRCQPILGHNTVFWYRQTMMQGLELLAYFRNRAPLDDSGMPKDRFSAEMPDATLATLKIQPSEPRDSAVYFCASAPGGSSGNTIYFGEGSWLTVV.

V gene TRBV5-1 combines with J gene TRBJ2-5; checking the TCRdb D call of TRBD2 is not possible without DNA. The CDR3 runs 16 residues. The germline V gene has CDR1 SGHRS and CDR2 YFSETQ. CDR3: CASSLTPSAGEETQYF.

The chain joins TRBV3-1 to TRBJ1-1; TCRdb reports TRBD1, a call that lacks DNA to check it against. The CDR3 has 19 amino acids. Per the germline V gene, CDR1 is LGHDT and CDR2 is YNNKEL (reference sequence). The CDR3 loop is CASSQVSYQDRLGNTEAFF. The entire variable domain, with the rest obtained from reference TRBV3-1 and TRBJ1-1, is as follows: DTAVSQTPKYLVTQMGNDKSIKCEQNLGHDTMYWYKQDSKKFLKIMFSYNNKELIINETVPNRFSPKSPDKAHLNLHINSLELGDSAVYFCASSQVSYQDRLGNTEAFFGQGTRLTVV.

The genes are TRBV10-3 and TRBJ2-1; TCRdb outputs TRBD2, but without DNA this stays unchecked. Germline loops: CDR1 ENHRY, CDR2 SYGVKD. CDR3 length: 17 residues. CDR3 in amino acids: CAISEISSGGSYNEQFF.

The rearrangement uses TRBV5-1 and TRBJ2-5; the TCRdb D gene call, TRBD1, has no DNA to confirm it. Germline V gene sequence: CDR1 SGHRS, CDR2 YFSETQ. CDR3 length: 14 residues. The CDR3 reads CASSLQGGYGTQYF.

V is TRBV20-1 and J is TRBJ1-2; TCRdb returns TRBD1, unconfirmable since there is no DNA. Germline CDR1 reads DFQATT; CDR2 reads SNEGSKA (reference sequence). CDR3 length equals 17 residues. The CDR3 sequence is CSAYRANRGATNYGYTF.

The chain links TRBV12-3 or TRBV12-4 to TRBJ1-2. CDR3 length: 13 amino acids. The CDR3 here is CASSLPAHYGYTF.

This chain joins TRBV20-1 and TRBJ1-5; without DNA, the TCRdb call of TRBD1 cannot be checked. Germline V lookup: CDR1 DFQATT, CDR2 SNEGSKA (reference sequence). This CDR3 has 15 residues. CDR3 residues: CSARDRQDLYQPQHF.

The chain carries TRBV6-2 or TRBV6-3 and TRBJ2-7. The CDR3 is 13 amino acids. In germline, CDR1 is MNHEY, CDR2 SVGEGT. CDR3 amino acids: CASSYPNKYEQYF.

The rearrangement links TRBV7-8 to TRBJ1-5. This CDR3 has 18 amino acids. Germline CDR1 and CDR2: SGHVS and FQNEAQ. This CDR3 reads CASSLSGDSVLSNQPQHF.

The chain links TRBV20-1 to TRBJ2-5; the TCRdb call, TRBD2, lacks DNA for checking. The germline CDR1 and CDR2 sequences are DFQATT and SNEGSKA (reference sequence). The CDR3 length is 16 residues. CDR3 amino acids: CRARDSEGWGVRTQYF.

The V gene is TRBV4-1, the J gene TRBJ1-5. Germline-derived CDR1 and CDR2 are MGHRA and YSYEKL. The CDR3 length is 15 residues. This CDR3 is CASSQVTLSNQPQHF.

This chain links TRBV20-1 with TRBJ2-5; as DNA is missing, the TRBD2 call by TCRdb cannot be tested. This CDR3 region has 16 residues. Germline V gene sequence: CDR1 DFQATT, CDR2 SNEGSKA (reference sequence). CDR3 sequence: CSAREGSGGSLGTQYF.

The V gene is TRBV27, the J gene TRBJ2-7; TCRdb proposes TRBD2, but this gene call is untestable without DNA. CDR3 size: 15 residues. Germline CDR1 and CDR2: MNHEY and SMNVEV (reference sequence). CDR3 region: CASSGWELGESEQYF.

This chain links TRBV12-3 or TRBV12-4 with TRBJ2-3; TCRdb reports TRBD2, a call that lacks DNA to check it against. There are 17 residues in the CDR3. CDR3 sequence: CASSTGTSGGAVDTQYF.

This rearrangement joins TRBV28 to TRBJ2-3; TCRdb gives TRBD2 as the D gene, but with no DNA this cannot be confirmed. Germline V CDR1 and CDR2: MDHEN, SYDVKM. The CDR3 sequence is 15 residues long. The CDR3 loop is CASSRTSGRGGTQYF.

CDR3 amino acids: CASPRQGQHQPQHF. This chain uses TRBV5-8 with TRBJ1-5; TCRdb names TRBD1, which stays unverified in the absence of DNA. Per the germline V gene, CDR1 is SGHTS and CDR2 is YDEGEE. The CDR3 runs to 14 residues.

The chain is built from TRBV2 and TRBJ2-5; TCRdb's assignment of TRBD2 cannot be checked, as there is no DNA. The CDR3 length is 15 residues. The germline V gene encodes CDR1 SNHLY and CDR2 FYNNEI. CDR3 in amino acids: CASSAGLADKETQYF.